One and the same sample provided the 11 T cell receptor beta chains below, sequenced in a study of identical twins' blood T cells. TCRdb called the 5' RACE reads again in MiXCR, with one record for every CDR3 protein. The table lists around 380,000 distinct CDR3 sequences, more than 25% of them singletons. The sequenced sample was PBMCs. The receptor set was obtained from a woman between 18 and 50 years old in good health.

The chain links TRBV6-5 to TRBJ1-1; the match to TRBD1 covers 7 bases. Losses at the gene ends were 10 bases for V and 1 base for J; bases not matched to a gene: 3. Germline V gives CDR1 MNHEY, CDR2 SVGAGI. The CDR3 loop spans 12 amino acids. CDR3 in amino acids: CATQGENTEAFF. CDR3 bases: TGTGCCACCCAGGGGGAGAACACTGAAGCTTTCTTT.

The chain couples TRBV11-2 to TRBJ2-7; TRBD2 is a possible D gene (5 bases). The CDR3 extends over 18 amino acids. Germline V gives CDR1 SGHAT, CDR2 FQNNGV. Trimming took 2 bases from V and 1 from J, leaving 21 bases between them. This CDR3 reads CASSLRDYYPSRSYEQYF. The CDR3 nucleotides are TGTGCCAGCAGCTTAAGAGACTACTACCCTAGTCGGTCCTACGAGCAGTACTTC.

This clonotype has just a few counts. This chain connects TRBV20-1 to TRBJ2-2; TRBD1 is a possible D gene (6 bases). There are 15 residues in the CDR3. The germline CDR1 and CDR2 sequences are DFQATT and SNEGSKA (reference sequence). The V and J ends lost 3 bases and 2 bases respectively, with 13 bases between them. In DNA form, the CDR3 reads TGCAGTGCTAGCTTGACAGGCGATAACACCGGGGAGCTGTTTTTT. Its protein product is CSASLTGDNTGELFF.

This chain joins TRBV12-3 or TRBV12-4 and TRBJ1-2; D gene unclear. The CDR3 is made up of 13 amino acids. V was pared by 2 bases and J by 8 bases, with 12 bases between. This CDR3 is CASSLNPGRGYTF. The CDR3, as DNA: TGTGCCAGCAGTTTAAACCCAGGACGGGGCTACACCTTC.

This clonotype turned up a few times. The chain joins TRBV29-1 to TRBJ2-7, with D tentatively TRBD1 (6 bases). Germline V gives CDR1 SQVTM, CDR2 ANQGSEA. There are 11 residues in the CDR3. V gave up 6 bases and J gave up 10 bases, with 16 bases separating them. The CDR3 DNA is TGCAGCGTCCCGGGACACAAAGGACAGTACTTC. As protein: CSVPGHKGQYF.

About this clonotype itself: Here the CDR3 omits its conserved ending phenylalanine or tryptophan, so a read error is the likely source. This chain connects TRBV5-1 to TRBJ1-2; D possibly corresponds to TRBD1 (5 bases). Germline assignment: CDR1 SGHRS and CDR2 YFSETQ. The germline V and J ends were trimmed by 0 bases and 3 bases, with 9 bases remaining between them. This CDR3 has 14 amino acids. CDR3 amino acids: CASSLDTGYYGYTS. CDR3 coding DNA: TGCGCCAGCAGCTTGGATACAGGTTACTATGGCTACACCTCC.

This clonotype was counted between two and nine times. The rearrangement links TRBV29-1 to TRBJ1-2; the D is unclear. The CDR3 length is 15 residues. Trimming took 5 bases from V and 4 from J, leaving 20 bases between them. Per the germline V gene, CDR1 is SQVTM and CDR2 is ANQGSEA. CDR3 bases: TGCAGCGTTCACCCACGGCAGCTTATTGCCTATGGCTACACCTTC. Protein: CSVHPRQLIAYGYTF.

This clonotype appeared once. A much larger clonotype is one base distant, so this may be a read error. V is TRBV6-1 and J is TRBJ1-5; no firm D call. CDR3 length: 14 amino acids. Germline V gives CDR1 MNHNS, CDR2 SASEGT. The CDR3 is CASSVREEGQPQNF. The CDR3, as DNA: TGTGCCAGCAGTGTGAGGGAGGAGGGTCAGCCCCAGAATTTT.

This rearrangement joins TRBV28 to TRBJ1-5; 7 nucleotides match TRBD1. The CDR3 length is 15 residues. Trimming removed 7 bases from V and 3 bases from J; junction bases left unmatched: 9. CDR1 and CDR2 (germline): MDHEN, SYDVKM. CDR3 region: CASTPTDRVNQPQHF. The DNA of the CDR3 is TGTGCCAGCACTCCTACCGACAGGGTCAATCAGCCCCAGCATTTT.

The gene calls are TRBV5-1 and TRBJ1-5; a weak D match, TRBD1 (6 bases). Deletions cut 4 bases from V and 4 bases from J, with 15 bases between. In germline, CDR1 is SGHRS, CDR2 YFSETQ. The length of the CDR3 is 15 residues. CDR3 nucleotide sequence: TGCGCCAGCAGCCTCGGGACAAGCGAGAATCAGCCCCAGCATTTT. Protein product: CASSLGTSENQPQHF.

This clonotype was observed a few times. This chain's CDR3 is CASSEQDSNQPQHF. DNA of the CDR3: TGCGCCAGCAGTGAGCAGGATAGCAATCAGCCCCAGCATTTT. This chain joins TRBV10-2 and TRBJ1-5; D remains unclear. Germline values: CDR1 WSHSY, CDR2 SAAADI. The CDR3 extends over 14 amino acids. Deletions cut 2 bases from V and 0 bases from J, with 5 bases between.